This passage covers 22 T cell receptor beta chains from one sample sequenced in a study of blood T cell repertoires in COVID-19. Produced via immunoSEQ multiplex PCR; TCRdb's table is partial and in-frame only. Of 130,000 or so clones listed, roughly four fifths are singletons. Sequencing input: peripheral blood. The receptors here all came from a woman aged 55-70 years with acute or convalescent COVID-19.

V usage is TRBV10-3 and J usage is TRBJ1-1; 7 nucleotides agree with TRBD1. There are 15 residues in the CDR3. J lost 0 bases, V lost 3 bases, and 4 bases had no gene match. Germline CDR1 is ENHRY and CDR2 is SYGVKD. CDR3 DNA: TGTGCCATCAGTGACGAGGACAGGTTGAACACTGAAGCTTTCTTT. It specifies CAISDEDRLNTEAFF.

The rearrangement uses TRBV19 and TRBJ2-2, with 8 positions matching TRBD1. Germline loops: CDR1 LNHDA, CDR2 SQIVND (reference sequence). This CDR3 has 19 residues. The junction had 16 bases not matched to a gene; V was cut back by 3 bases and J by 4 bases. CDR3 DNA sequence: TGTGCCAGTAGTATTTCAGGGGGCCCCGGGACTTCTAGCACCGGGGAGCTGTTTTTT. Protein product: CASSISGGPGTSSTGELFF.

This chain links TRBV5-4 with TRBJ2-7, with 7 bases identical to TRBD1. CDR1 is SGHNT and CDR2 is YYREEE in the germline V gene (reference sequence). The ends lost 3 bases at V and 6 bases at J; junction bases unmatched: 12. The CDR3 length is 15 residues. In DNA form, the CDR3 reads TGTGCCAGCAGCTACGGGACAGAGGGTATCGGCGAGCAGTACTTC. It translates to CASSYGTEGIGEQYF.

This sequence joins TRBV27 and TRBJ1-2; a weak D match, TRBD1 (5 bases). Germline CDR1 and CDR2: MNHEY and SMNVEV (reference sequence). This CDR3 is built from 14 residues. Trimming took 4 bases from V and 3 from J, leaving 12 bases between them. The DNA for the CDR3 is TGTGCCAGCAGTTCCGACCGACAGTACTATGGCTACACCTTC. It is translated as CASSSDRQYYGYTF.

This chain uses TRBV6-2 or TRBV6-3 with TRBJ1-1; D ambiguous. The germline V gene has CDR1 MNHEY and CDR2 SVGEGT. Trimming shortened V by 0 bases and J by 5 bases, and 7 bases separated the two germline ends. The CDR3 is 13 amino acids. Here the CDR3 DNA reads TGTGCCAGCAGTTACTCGCGGAGTACTGAAGCTTTCTTT. Translated: CASSYSRSTEAFF.

The V call is TRBV11-3, the J call TRBJ1-1; TRBD1 might be the D (5 bases). Per germline, CDR1 SGHNT and CDR2 YENEEA. There are 12 residues in the CDR3. Trimming took off 2 bases at V and 8 bases at J, with 9 bases between the two ends. The CDR3, as DNA: TGTGCCAGCAGCTTAAGCGGGGGAGAAGCTTTCTTT. This sequence encodes CASSLSGGEAFF.

The chain recombines TRBV7-8 with TRBJ1-4, with unresolved D. Trimming left V 2 bases short and J 8 bases short, with 15 bases between. Germline CDR1 reads SGHVS; CDR2 reads FQNEAQ. CDR3 length: 15 amino acids. CDR3 amino acids: CASSLMGNGGEKLFF. CDR3 nucleotides: TGTGCCAGCAGCTTAATGGGGAATGGCGGGGAAAAACTGTTTTTT.

The chain is built from TRBV6-6 and TRBJ1-1, with no clear D. The CDR3 has 14 amino acids. V was cut by 2 bases and J by 1 base, with 8 bases left in between. From germline, CDR1 is MNHNY and CDR2 SVGAGI (reference sequence). The CDR3 sequence is CASSYPSENTEAFF. The CDR3, as DNA: TGTGCCAGCAGTTACCCGTCAGAGAACACTGAAGCTTTCTTT.

This chain uses TRBV10-3 with TRBJ1-1; possible D gene TRBD1, 6 bases. Germline assignment: CDR1 ENHRY and CDR2 SYGVKD. Trimming pared 4 bases from V and 1 base from J, leaving 7 bases between. The CDR3 contains 13 residues. CDR3 protein: CAISVQGNTEAFF. As DNA, the CDR3 is TGTGCCATCAGTGTACAGGGGAACACTGAAGCTTTCTTT.

The V gene is TRBV9, the J gene TRBJ2-3; 7 positions agree with TRBD1. Unmatched junction bases numbered 18, after V lost 4 bases and J lost 10 bases. Germline-derived CDR1 and CDR2 are SGDLS and YYNGEE. The CDR3 is 16 amino acids. The CDR3 region is CASSPPPQGMTWAQYF. The CDR3 DNA follows: TGTGCCAGCAGCCCCCCCCCACAGGGGATGACTTGGGCGCAGTATTTT.

The chain joins TRBV5-1 to TRBJ1-6; weak D call: TRBD1 (5 bases). CDR1 is SGHRS, CDR2 YFSETQ, per germline. V was clipped by 3 bases and J by 4 bases, with 11 bases between them. This CDR3 region has 15 residues. CDR3 loop: CASSSGLGYNSPLHF. CDR3 nucleotide sequence: TGCGCCAGCAGCTCGGGACTCGGGTATAATTCACCCCTCCACTTT.

The chain has TRBV9 and TRBJ2-3; 8 bases agree with TRBD2. Trimming cost V 4 bases and J 5 bases; bases outside gene matches: 15. This CDR3 comprises 17 residues. Germline V lookup: CDR1 SGDLS, CDR2 YYNGEE. In nucleotides, the CDR3 is TGTGCCAGCAGCCCCAAGGGACTAGTCCCCGCCCAAGATACGCAGTATTTT. Its protein product is CASSPKGLVPAQDTQYF.

V is TRBV5-4 and J is TRBJ1-6; D might be TRBD1 (5 bases). The V and J ends lost 2 bases and 7 bases respectively, with 13 bases between them. CDR1 SGHNT and CDR2 YYREEE come from the germline V gene (reference sequence). The CDR3 spans 15 residues. The CDR3 sequence: CASSFGGQLNSPLHF. Here the CDR3 DNA reads TGTGCCAGCAGCTTTGGTGGACAACTCAATTCACCCCTCCACTTT.

The chain links TRBV29-1 to TRBJ1-1; 9 nucleotides line up with TRBD1. The CDR3 covers 15 residues. Germline V gives CDR1 SQVTM, CDR2 ANQGSEA. V dropped 7 bases and J dropped 1; count of bases not matched to a gene: 10. CDR3 in amino acids: CSESAGTGTNTEAFF. The DNA for the CDR3 is TGCAGCGAGTCTGCCGGGACAGGGACGAACACTGAAGCTTTCTTT.

CDR3 residues: CAITPQGNTEAFF. The CDR3 DNA follows: TGTGCCATCACTCCACAGGGTAACACTGAAGCTTTCTTT. J is TRBJ1-1 and V is TRBV10-3; D might be TRBD1 (6 bases). The CDR3 loop spans 13 amino acids. In germline, CDR1 is ENHRY, CDR2 SYGVKD. V lost 7 bases and J 2 bases, leaving 11 bases between the germline ends.

V usage is TRBV7-9 and J usage is TRBJ1-2; 8 bases fit TRBD1. The germline gives CDR1 SEHNR, CDR2 FQNEAQ (reference sequence). The CDR3 is made up of 15 amino acids. Losses at the gene ends were 4 bases for V and 2 bases for J; bases not matched to a gene: 6. In DNA form, the CDR3 reads TGTGCCAGCAGCTCCCTTGACAGGGGAAACTATGGCTACACCTTC. This sequence encodes CASSSLDRGNYGYTF.

This chain links TRBV7-8 with TRBJ2-7; the D is unclear. V dropped 3 bases and J dropped 3 bases, with 12 bases sitting between them. Germline loops: CDR1 SGHVS, CDR2 FQNEAQ. The CDR3 extends over 14 amino acids. CDR3 nucleotides: TGTGCCAGCAGCTTCTCCGGTCCTAGCTACGAGCAGTACGTC. It codes for CASSFSGPSYEQYV.

This chain joins TRBV24-1 and TRBJ2-2, with D perhaps matching TRBD2 (5 bases). The CDR3 contains 15 residues. Looked up from germline, CDR1 is KGHDR and CDR2 is SFDVKD. V was shortened by 4 bases and J by 0 bases, with 8 bases between the two germline ends. The CDR3 loop reads CATSEGSPNTGELFF. In DNA, the CDR3 is TGTGCCACCAGTGAGGGGAGTCCGAACACCGGGGAGCTGTTTTTT.

This chain connects TRBV27 to TRBJ1-4; 9 bases align to TRBD1. The V segment lost 4 bases and the J segment 9 bases; nucleotides outside the gene matches: 9. The CDR3 totals 15 residues. CDR1 and CDR2 from the germline V gene are MNHEY and SMNVEV (reference sequence). The CDR3 spells CASSSTGTGIQKLFF. CDR3 bases: TGTGCCAGCAGTTCCACAGGGACAGGGATCCAAAAACTGTTTTTT. Based on the CDR3 plus reference TRBV27 and TRBJ1-4, the full variable domain is EAQVTQNPRYLITVTGKKLTVTCSQNMNHEYMSWYRQDPGLGLRQIYYSMNVEVTDKGDVPEGYKVSRKEKRNFPLILESPSPNQTSLYFCASSSTGTGIQKLFFGSGTQLSVL.

CDR3 DNA sequence: TGTGCCAGCAGCGTCTATGAGGGTACGCAGTATTTT. This gives the protein CASSVYEGTQYF. The chain recombines TRBV3-1 (or the pseudogene TRBV3-2) with TRBJ2-3; TRBD2 is a possible D gene (5 bases). The V end lost 5 bases, the J end lost 8 bases, and 11 bases lay between the germline ends. The CDR3 is made up of 12 amino acids. Germline CDR1 and CDR2: LGHDT and YNNKEL (reference sequence).

The chain combines TRBV11-2 with TRBJ1-2; D is unclear. Germline V gene data show CDR1 as SGHAT and CDR2 as FQNNGV. V shed 5 bases and J shed 3 bases, with 10 bases lying between them. This CDR3 is built from 13 residues. The CDR3 reads CASSAAGDYGYTF. The DNA of the CDR3 is TGTGCCAGCAGCGCTGCCGGAGACTATGGCTACACCTTC.

The CDR3: CATQNQGQPQHF. CDR3 DNA sequence: TGTGCCACGCAAAACCAGGGTCAGCCCCAGCATTTT. The rearrangement links TRBV24-1 to TRBJ1-5, with D possibly being TRBD1 (5 bases). The CDR3 covers 12 residues. Trimming took off 10 bases at V and 6 bases at J, with 12 bases between the two ends. The germline V gene has CDR1 KGHDR and CDR2 SFDVKD.